What follows are 11 T cell receptor beta chains derived from one specimen sequenced in a study of blood T cell repertoires in COVID-19. Data came from immunoSEQ multiplex PCR; TCRdb stores just in-frame clones and leaves some out. The sample holds 300,000 to 450,000 clones, around 87% seen once. The sample consisted of PBMCs or T cells enriched from blood (not recorded which). All receptors derive from a man aged 35-49 years in a cohort exposed to, infected with or recovered from COVID-19 (not recorded which).

The chain has TRBV24-1 and TRBJ2-1; D not resolved. This CDR3 comprises 14 residues. The germline CDR1 and CDR2 sequences are KGHDR and SFDVKD. V was shortened by 9 bases and J by 7 bases, with 18 bases between the two germline ends. The CDR3 nucleotides are TGTGCCACCTCGGGTAGCTCCGTCGGAAATGAGCAGTTCTTC. Residues: CATSGSSVGNEQFF.

At least ten counts were recorded for this clone. The chain has TRBV11-2 and TRBJ2-2; D is possibly TRBD2 (5 bases). V was cut by 2 bases and J by 4 bases, with 14 bases left in between. The CDR3 loop spans 16 amino acids. CDR1 and CDR2 from the germline V gene are SGHAT and FQNNGV. The CDR3 nucleotides read TGTGCCAGCAGCTTACTGGGCGGACTTCGCACCGGGGAGCTGTTTTTT. Translated, it gives CASSLLGGLRTGELFF.

CDR3 sequence (DNA): TGTGCCAGCAGCCCCCGGGACAGGGGTAGTACCGGGGAGCTGTTTTTT. Translating it yields CASSPRDRGSTGELFF. V gene TRBV5-6 combines with J gene TRBJ2-2; 10 nucleotides match TRBD1. The V and J ends lost 4 bases and 5 bases, in that order; junction bases with no gene match: 8. In germline, CDR1 is SGHDT, CDR2 YYEEEE. This CDR3 is 16 amino acids long.

The rearrangement links TRBV9 to TRBJ2-7; 7 nucleotides match TRBD2. The CDR3 runs to 14 residues. Unmatched junction bases numbered 3, after V lost 2 bases and J lost 1 base. From germline, CDR1 is SGDLS and CDR2 YYNGEE. CDR3 in amino acids: CASSVNSGSYEQYF. The CDR3 DNA reads TGTGCCAGCAGCGTTAATAGCGGGTCCTACGAGCAGTACTTC.

The V and J genes are TRBV4-2 and TRBJ2-1, with 9 bases matching TRBD2. The CDR3 totals 15 residues. Trimming at V came to 4 bases and at J to 7 bases, leaving 8 bases not matched to a gene. Germline values: CDR1 LGHNA, CDR2 YNFKEQ. The CDR3 bases are TGTGCCAGCAGCCCACTAGCTAGCGGGGTAAATGAGCAGTTCTTC. Translating gives CASSPLASGVNEQFF.

The chain joins TRBV7-8 to TRBJ1-5; 10 nucleotides line up with TRBD1. Per germline, CDR1 SGHVS and CDR2 FQNEAQ. CDR3 length: 16 residues. Trimming cost V 1 base and J 4 bases; bases outside gene matches: 4. The CDR3, as DNA: TGTGCCAGCAGCTTAGAGGACAGGGGGTCGAATCAGCCCCAGCATTTT. Protein product: CASSLEDRGSNQPQHF. The full variable domain, rest sourced from reference TRBV7-8 and TRBJ1-5, is GAGVSQSPRYKVAKRGQDVALRCDPISGHVSLFWYQQALGQGPEFLTYFQNEAQLDKSGLPSDRFFAERPEGSVSTLKIQRTQQEDSAVYLCASSLEDRGSNQPQHFGDGTRLSIL.

The V gene is TRBV19, the J gene TRBJ2-7, with 10 bases that match TRBD2. Unmatched junction bases numbered 11, after V lost 5 bases and J lost 7 bases. Germline loops: CDR1 LNHDA, CDR2 SQIVND (reference sequence). The CDR3 has 15 amino acids. The DNA of the CDR3 is TGTGCCAGTAGTGCGTTAACTAGCGGGATTCGGGAGCAGTACTTC. This gives the protein CASSALTSGIREQYF.

The V call is TRBV18, the J call TRBJ1-2, with D maybe TRBD1 (6 bases). The CDR3 extends over 14 amino acids. Trimming pared 4 bases from V and 0 bases from J, leaving 9 bases between. In germline, CDR1 is KGHSH, CDR2 LQKENI. DNA for the CDR3: TGTGCCAGCTCACAAGGGGACACTAACTATGGCTACACCTTC. Its translation is CASSQGDTNYGYTF.

This rearrangement joins TRBV29-1 to TRBJ1-2; D is possibly TRBD1 (5 bases). Looked up from germline, CDR1 is SQVTM and CDR2 is ANQGSEA. V was pared by 3 bases and J by 6 bases, with 8 bases between. The CDR3 covers 11 residues. CDR3 loop: CSVEPGHGYTF. CDR3 nucleotides: TGCAGCGTTGAGCCAGGGCATGGCTACACCTTC.

The DNA of the CDR3 is TGTGCCGGAGTACAGGGGGCCGGGTCACCCCTCCACTTT. Amino acids: CAGVQGAGSPLHF. The rearrangement links TRBV30 to TRBJ1-6; 9 positions agree with TRBD1. V dropped 8 bases and J dropped 10; count of bases not matched to a gene: 9. CDR1 GTSNPN and CDR2 SVGIG come from the germline V gene (reference sequence). CDR3 size: 13 residues.

The rearrangement links TRBV27 to TRBJ1-3; no clear D gene. CDR1 and CDR2 (germline): MNHEY, SMNVEV (reference sequence). This CDR3 contains 12 residues. CDR3 loop: CAARGSGNTIYF. The CDR3 DNA reads as TGTGCTGCGCGGGGCTCTGGAAACACCATATATTTT.